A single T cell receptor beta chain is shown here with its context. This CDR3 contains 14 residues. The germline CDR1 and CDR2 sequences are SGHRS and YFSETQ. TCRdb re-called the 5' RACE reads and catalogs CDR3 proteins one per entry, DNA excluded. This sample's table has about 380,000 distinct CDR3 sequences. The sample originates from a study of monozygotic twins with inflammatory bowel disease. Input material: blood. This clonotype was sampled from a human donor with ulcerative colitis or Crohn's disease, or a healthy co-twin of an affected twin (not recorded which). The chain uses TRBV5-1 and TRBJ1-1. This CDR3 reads CASSDGPVNTEAFF.